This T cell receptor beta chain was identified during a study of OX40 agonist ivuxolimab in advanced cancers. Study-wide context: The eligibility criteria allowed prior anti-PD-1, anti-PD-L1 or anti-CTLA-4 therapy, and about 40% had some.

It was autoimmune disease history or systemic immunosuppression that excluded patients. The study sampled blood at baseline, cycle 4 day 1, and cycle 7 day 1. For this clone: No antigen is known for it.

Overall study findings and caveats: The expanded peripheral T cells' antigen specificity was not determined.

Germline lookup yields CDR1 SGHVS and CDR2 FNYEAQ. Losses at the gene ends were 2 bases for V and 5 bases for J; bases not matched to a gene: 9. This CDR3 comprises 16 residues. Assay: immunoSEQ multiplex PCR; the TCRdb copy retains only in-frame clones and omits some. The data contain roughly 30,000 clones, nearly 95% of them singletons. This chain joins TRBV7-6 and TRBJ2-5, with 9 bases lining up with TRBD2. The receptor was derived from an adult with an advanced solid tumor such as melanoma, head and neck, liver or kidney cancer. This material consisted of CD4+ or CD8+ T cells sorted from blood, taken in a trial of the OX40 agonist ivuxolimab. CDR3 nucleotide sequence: TGTGCCAGCAGCTTATCCTCGCGGGGGGGCGGGGAGACCCAGTACTTC. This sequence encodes CASSLSSRGGGETQYF.